The following is a T cell receptor beta chain sequence with its context. PCR amplification relied on 60 Vbeta primers (plus 13 Jbeta primers). Generated by immunoSEQ multiplex PCR, the TCRdb table keeps only in-frame clones and is missing some. Altogether more than 150,000 clones are present, roughly 84% being singletons, with the ten largest covering around 1.2%. The sample is drawn from a study of cytomegalovirus exposure and HLA in healthy donors. Germline trimming cut 2 bases from V and 0 bases from J; bases unmatched to any gene: 7. The CDR3 contains 19 residues. Germline CDR1 is MNHEY and CDR2 is SMNVEV (reference sequence).

What was sequenced was PBMCs. The TCR was taken from a girl aged 2 to 9 in good health and CMV-seropositive. The chain links TRBV27 to TRBJ1-6; 10 nucleotides match TRBD1. The CDR3 sequence: CASSLIGDRGSSYNSPLHF. Written as DNA, the CDR3 is TGTGCCAGCAGTTTAATTGGGGACAGGGGAAGCTCCTATAATTCACCCCTCCACTTT.